This TCR beta chain was sequenced for a study of blood T cell repertoires in COVID-19 (dated by TCRdb to 2018 to 2021). Context from the whole study: The collaborator samples originated in the United States, Italy and Spain and spanned the acute and convalescent phases of COVID-19. Where available, HLA class I and class II types were obtained from metadata supplied by the sample provider rather than from assay-based typing. Subjects who had been exposed to COVID-19, were actively infected with it, or had recovered from it provided the deeply sampled blood TCRbeta repertoires that made up the dataset. The repertoires were released in a freely available public database meant as a resource for research on the immune response to SARS-CoV-2. The material from the prospective study consisted of cDNA or gDNA derived from T cells, B-cell-depleted T cells, or PBMCs. A de-identified subject ID, COVID-19 status, age in years and sex were almost always included in the sample metadata. Samples came from the ongoing ImmuneRACE study (first 160 participants) plus 1,254 subjects from 6 global collaborators.

Overall results and qualifications from the work: The amount of clinical and demographic metadata varied by source and participant and was provided uncurated.

V gives up 3 bases and J gives up 6 bases, and the segment between their germline ends measures 9 bases. Reading the germline V gene gives CDR1 SGHTS and CDR2 YDEGEE. From the cysteine through the phenylalanine, the CDR3 covers 13 amino acids. Of the read, only the CDR3 DNA is kept; its 39 bases are in frame from base 1. Comment on this clone: Its antigen is currently not known. No per-base quality is available; no much larger clone lies one base away.

TCRbeta CDR3 regions were amplified from genomic DNA by means of the immunoSEQ Assay, a bias-controlled multiplex PCR. Per the source publication's procedure: The number of nucleated cells in each sample was estimated by amplification of reference gene primers within the assay. To quantify the absolute abundance of each unique TCRbeta CDR3 rearrangement, sequence reads were collapsed and filtered. For each sample, productive Simpson clonality was calculated as the square root of Simpson's diversity index across productive rearrangements. TCRdb limited this immuneACCESS table to in-frame rearrangements with V and J called. A share of clones is missing; checked studies link under half to unresolved V genes, and the rest is unexplained. V and J calls and clone size are those listed in that table; D and trimming were worked out from the DNA. This sample holds over 150,000 clones; roughly 83% were observed only once. The top ten clones comprise roughly 7.2% of the sample.

One collaborating source in Seattle enrolled patients during active infection and followed them longitudinally through the course of disease. Each collaborating institution followed its own protocols to collect whole blood in K2EDTA tubes. For TCRbeta analysis, collaborators shipped samples as frozen whole blood, isolated PBMCs, or DNA extracted from either of those sample types. The V and J genes are TRBV5-8 and TRBJ1-4, with the D gene uncertain. The sample comprised peripheral blood. The receptor comes from a middle-aged woman with COVID-19, enrolled during active disease. The CDR3 corresponds to CASSSYYHEKLFF. The nucleotides are TGTGCCAGCAGCTCCTACTACCATGAAAAACTGTTTTTT.